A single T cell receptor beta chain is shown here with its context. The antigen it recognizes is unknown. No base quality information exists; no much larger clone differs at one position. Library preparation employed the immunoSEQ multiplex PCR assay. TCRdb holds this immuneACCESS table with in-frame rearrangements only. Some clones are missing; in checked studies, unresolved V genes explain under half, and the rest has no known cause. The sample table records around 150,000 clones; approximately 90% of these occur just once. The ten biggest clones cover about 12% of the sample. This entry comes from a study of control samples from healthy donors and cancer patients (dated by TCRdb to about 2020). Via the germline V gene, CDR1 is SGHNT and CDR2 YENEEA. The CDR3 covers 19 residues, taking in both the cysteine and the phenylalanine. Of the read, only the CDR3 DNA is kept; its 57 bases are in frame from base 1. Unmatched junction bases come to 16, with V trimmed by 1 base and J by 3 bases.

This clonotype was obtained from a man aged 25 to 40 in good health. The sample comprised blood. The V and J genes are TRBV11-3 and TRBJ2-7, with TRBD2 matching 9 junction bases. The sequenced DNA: TGTGCCAGCAGCTTAGGCGCGGGGGGGGGCCACAGCATCATCTACGAGCAGTACTTC. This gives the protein CASSLGAGGGHSIIYEQYF. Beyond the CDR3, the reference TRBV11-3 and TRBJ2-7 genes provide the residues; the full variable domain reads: EAGVVQSPRYKIIEKKQPVAFWCNPISGHNTLYWYLQNLGQGPELLIRYENEEAVDDSQLPKDRFSAERLKGVDSTLKIQPAELGDSAVYLCASSLGAGGGHSIIYEQYFGPGTRLTVT.